These T cell receptor beta chains were read from a single sample in a study of cytomegalovirus exposure and HLA in healthy donors. TCRdb keeps only in-frame clones here, not all; method: immunoSEQ multiplex PCR. The sample carries roughly 100,000 clones, roughly 80% recorded once. Sample: PBMCs. These receptors all come from a man in his sixties in good health and CMV-seronegative. CDR3s include the opening cysteine and the closing phenylalanine or tryptophan. A D gene is named only where the DNA matches it firmly.

d_call | v_call | cdr3_aa
TRBD1 | TRBV2 | CASSERGQGLLFF
- | TRBV6-5 | CASRGYGSGNTIYF
TRBD2 | TRBV2 | CASSGKRPSGGETQYF
TRBD2 | TRBV7-2 | CASSLIGGGRDTQYF
TRBD1 | TRBV29-1 | CSVETGARTGELFF
TRBD1 | TRBV7-8 | CASSSQGQGTSPLHF
TRBD1 | TRBV28 | CASGKDRGDYGYTF
TRBD2 | TRBV9 | CASSGVIGLAGHQETQYF
TRBD1 | TRBV29-1 | CSVEDTGGRTDTQYF
- | TRBV2 | CASSAGGNTGELFF
- | TRBV7-9 | CATHMGGHGYTF
- | TRBV5-1 | CASSLETGSTDTQYF
- | TRBV4-2 | CASSQDLKGSTGQPQHF
TRBD1 | TRBV19 | CASSMRQGATEAFF
- | TRBV9 | CASSVTPQGYEQYF
- | TRBV7-2 | CASRSTGSSYGYTF
- | TRBV4-1 | CASSQVSLGAGELFF
TRBD1 | TRBV6-5 | CASSSLGQGGTGELFF
TRBD1 | TRBV7-8 | CASSPDREEAFF
- | TRBV7-2 | CASSLGGIGRTGELFF
- | TRBV6-6 | CASSYSTRADLHGYTF
TRBD1 | TRBV5-6 | CASSLGQGSSPLHF
- | TRBV7-2 | CASSPRSTGELFF
- | TRBV7-9 | CASSGRGEDVPDTEAFF
TRBD2 | TRBV30 | CAWTSGVGTGELFF
TRBD1 | TRBV5-1 | CASSPRQGVTEAFF
- | TRBV7-8 | CASSPTQGSGQYF
TRBD1 | TRBV7-8 | CASSSRTGNSNQPQHF
- | TRBV9 | CASSVDQGSEETQYF
TRBD2 | TRBV19 | CASSISPGGTIAEQYF
- | TRBV28 | CASSLRADTQYF
- | TRBV4-3 | CASSLVAAGGTETQYF
- | TRBV5-8 | CAASRGALYNEQFF
TRBD1 | TRBV4-1 | CASSQDPQGAVNEQFF
TRBD2 | TRBV5-1 | CASSLAPGLQETQYF
- | TRBV14 | CASSQDNGPINEQFF
TRBD1 | TRBV7-2 | CASSLASGGNYGYTF
- | TRBV7-9 | CASSPQGSSGNTIYF
TRBD1 | TRBV6-1 | CASNVDRGSSYEQYF
TRBD1 | TRBV6-6 | CASSYSRTGEGYEQYF
TRBD1 | TRBV18 | CASSPGQGTEAFF
- | TRBV4-2 | CASSHLQDRKNYGYTF
TRBD2 | TRBV28 | CASSTLAGGSYYNEQFF
- | TRBV19 | CASSRTRATTTNEKLFF
TRBD1 | TRBV6-5 | CASSYHTPGQGETQYF